This TCR beta chain was identified in a study of blood T cell repertoires in COVID-19. The V and J ends lost 1 base and 7 bases respectively, with 5 bases between them. Germline lookup yields CDR1 LGHDT and CDR2 YNNKEL (reference sequence). CDR3 length: 11 amino acids. The repertoire was sequenced with immunoSEQ multiplex PCR; TCRdb's copy has only in-frame clones and lacks some. The sample yields roughly 100,000 clones, 86% seen once. The receptor's source is a human donor in a cohort sampled during active COVID-19. Input material: peripheral blood. This chain uses TRBV3-1 (or the pseudogene TRBV3-2) with TRBJ2-7, with D unresolved. CDR3 loop: CASSQVGEQYF. CDR3 DNA sequence: TGTGCCAGCAGCCAAGTCGGGGAGCAGTACTTC.